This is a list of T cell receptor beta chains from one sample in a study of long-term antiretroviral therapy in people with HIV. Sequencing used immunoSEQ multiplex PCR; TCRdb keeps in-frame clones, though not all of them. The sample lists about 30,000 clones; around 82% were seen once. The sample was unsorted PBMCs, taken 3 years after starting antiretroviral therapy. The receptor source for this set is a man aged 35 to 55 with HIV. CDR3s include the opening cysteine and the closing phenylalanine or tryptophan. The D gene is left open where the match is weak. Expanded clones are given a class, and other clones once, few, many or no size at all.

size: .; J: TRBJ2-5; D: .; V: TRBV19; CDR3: CASMSGETQYF
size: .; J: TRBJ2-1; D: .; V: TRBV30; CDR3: CAWSVGGMNEQFF
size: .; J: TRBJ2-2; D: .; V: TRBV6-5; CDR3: CASSRGHTNTGELFF
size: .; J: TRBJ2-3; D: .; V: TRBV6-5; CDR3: CASSYAQAVDTQYF
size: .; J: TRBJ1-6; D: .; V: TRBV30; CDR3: CAWSKGPDSPLHF
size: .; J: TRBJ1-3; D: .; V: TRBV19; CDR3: CASIDSSGNTIYF
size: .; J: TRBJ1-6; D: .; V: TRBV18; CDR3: CASSPNGQVLNSPLHF
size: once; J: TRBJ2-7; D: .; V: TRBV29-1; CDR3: CSVIRDGTYEQYF
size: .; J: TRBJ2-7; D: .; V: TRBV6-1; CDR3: CASSEYRELDEQYF
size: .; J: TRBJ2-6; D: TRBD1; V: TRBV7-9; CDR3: CASSSALDRTSGANVLTF
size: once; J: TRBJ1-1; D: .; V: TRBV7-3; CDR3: CASSLTHATEAFF
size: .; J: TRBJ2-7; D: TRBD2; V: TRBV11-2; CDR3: CASSLAPGLADEQYF
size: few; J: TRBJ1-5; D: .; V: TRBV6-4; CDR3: CASTSWGTHSNQPQHF
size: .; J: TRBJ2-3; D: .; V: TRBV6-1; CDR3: CASSEWLTTDTQYF
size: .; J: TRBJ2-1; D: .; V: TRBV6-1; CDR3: CASSLLYNEQFF
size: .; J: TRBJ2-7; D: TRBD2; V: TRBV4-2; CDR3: CASSPIPSGLAGSYEQYF
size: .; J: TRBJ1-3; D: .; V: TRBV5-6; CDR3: CASSLAGSGNTIYF
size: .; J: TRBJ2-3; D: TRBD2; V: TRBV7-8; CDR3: CASSLWGGAIDTQYF
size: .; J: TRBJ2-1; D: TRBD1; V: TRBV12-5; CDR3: CASGLEVQGTYNEQFF
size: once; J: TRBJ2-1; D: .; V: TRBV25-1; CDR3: CASSTPGAGRYNEQFF
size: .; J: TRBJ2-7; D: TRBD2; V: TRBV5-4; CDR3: CASSFGLAAALGYEQYF
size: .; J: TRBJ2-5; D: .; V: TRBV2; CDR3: CASSETLPRDMYQETQYF
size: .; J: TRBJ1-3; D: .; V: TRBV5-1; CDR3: CASSFRPEGTDGNTIYF
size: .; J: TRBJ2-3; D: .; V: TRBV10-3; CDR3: CAISESDTQYF
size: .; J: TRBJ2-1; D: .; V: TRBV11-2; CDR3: CASMGIGDEQFF